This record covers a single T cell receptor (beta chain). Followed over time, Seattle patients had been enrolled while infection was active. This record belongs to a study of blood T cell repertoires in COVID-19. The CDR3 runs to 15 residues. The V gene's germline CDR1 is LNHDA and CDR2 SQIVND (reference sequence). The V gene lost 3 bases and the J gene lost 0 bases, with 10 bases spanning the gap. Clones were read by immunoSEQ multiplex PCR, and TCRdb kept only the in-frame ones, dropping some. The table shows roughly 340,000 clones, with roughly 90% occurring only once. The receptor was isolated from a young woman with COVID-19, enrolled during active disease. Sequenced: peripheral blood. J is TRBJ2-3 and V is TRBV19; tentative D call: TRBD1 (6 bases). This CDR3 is CASSIRTASTDTQYF. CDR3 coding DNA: TGTGCCAGTAGTATTAGGACAGCGAGCACAGATACGCAGTATTTT.